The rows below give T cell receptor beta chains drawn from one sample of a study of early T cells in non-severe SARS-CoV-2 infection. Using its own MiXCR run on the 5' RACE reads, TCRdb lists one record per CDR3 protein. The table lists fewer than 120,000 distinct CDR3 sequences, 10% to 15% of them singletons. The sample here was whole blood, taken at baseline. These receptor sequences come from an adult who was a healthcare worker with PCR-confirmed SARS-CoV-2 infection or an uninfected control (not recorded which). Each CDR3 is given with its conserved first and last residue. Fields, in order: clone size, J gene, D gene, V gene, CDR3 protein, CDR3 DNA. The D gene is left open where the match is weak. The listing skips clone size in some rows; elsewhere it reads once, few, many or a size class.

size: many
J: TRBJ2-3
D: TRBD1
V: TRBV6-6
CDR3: CASTSGTGQNTQYF
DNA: TGTGCCAGCACGTCTGGGACAGGGCAAAATACGCAGTATTTT

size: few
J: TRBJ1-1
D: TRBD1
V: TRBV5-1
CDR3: CASSLAQGGVNTEAFF
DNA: TGCGCCAGCAGCTTGGCCCAAGGGGGCGTAAACACTGAAGCTTTCTTT

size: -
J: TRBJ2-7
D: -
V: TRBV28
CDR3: CASRSRQTPYEQYF
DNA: TGTGCCAGCAGGTCCCGACAGACCCCCTACGAGCAGTACTTC

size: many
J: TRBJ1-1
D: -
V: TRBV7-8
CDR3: CASSPYLSSPAGTEAFF
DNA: TGTGCCAGCAGCCCTTACCTTAGTTCTCCTGCGGGCACTGAAGCTTTCTTT

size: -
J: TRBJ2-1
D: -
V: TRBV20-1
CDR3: CSARDSLVPSYNEQFF
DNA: TGCAGTGCTAGAGATAGCCTAGTTCCCTCCTACAATGAGCAGTTCTTC

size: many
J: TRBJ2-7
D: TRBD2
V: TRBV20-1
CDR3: CSARTSGGRYEQYF
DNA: TGCAGTGCCAGAACTAGCGGGGGCCGTTACGAGCAGTACTTC

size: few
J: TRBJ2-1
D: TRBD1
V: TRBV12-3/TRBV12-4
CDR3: CASSPWDRAYNEQFF
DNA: TGTGCCAGCAGCCCATGGGACAGGGCGTACAATGAGCAGTTCTTC

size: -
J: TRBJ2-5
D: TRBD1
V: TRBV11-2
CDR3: CASSNRGQETQYF
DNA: TGTGCCAGCAGCAACAGGGGGCAAGAGACCCAGTACTTC

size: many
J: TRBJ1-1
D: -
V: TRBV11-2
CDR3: CASSLGGGRTEAFF
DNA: TGTGCCAGCAGCTTAGGAGGTGGAAGGACTGAAGCTTTCTTT

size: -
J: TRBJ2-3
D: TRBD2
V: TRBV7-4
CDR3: CASSLAPSGCSDTQYF
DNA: TGTGCCAGCAGCTTAGCGCCTAGCGGGTGTTCAGATACGCAGTATTTT

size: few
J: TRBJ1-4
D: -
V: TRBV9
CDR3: CASSARSGLNEKLFF
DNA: TGTGCCAGCAGCGCACGATCAGGATTAAATGAAAAACTGTTTTTT

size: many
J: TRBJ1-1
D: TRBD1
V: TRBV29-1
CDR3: CSVGMTGGNTEAFF
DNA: TGCAGCGTTGGGATGACAGGGGGAAACACTGAAGCTTTCTTT

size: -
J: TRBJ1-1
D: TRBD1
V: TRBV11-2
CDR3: CASSPRTGGIMNTEAFF
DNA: TGTGCCAGCAGCCCCCGAACAGGGGGAATAATGAACACTGAAGCTTTCTTT

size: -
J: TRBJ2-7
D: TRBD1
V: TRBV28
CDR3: CASSELSGGRAYEQYF
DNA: TGTGCCAGCAGTGAGCTATCAGGGGGTCGGGCCTACGAGCAGTACTTC

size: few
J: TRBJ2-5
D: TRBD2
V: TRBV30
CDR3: CAWSVKGLLETQYF
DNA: TGTGCCTGGAGTGTAAAGGGACTATTAGAGACCCAGTACTTC

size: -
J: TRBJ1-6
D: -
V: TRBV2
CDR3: CASSDALSSSYNSPLHF
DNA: TGTGCCAGCAGTGACGCTCTGTCGAGCTCCTATAATTCACCCCTCCACTTT

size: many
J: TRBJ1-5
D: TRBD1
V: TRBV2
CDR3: CASRGGTGGGNQPQHF
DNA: TGTGCCAGCAGAGGAGGGACAGGGGGCGGCAATCAGCCCCAGCATTTT

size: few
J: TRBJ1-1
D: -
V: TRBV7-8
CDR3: CASSSPGRNTEAFF
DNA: TGTGCCAGCAGCTCCCCGGGCCGGAACACTGAAGCTTTCTTT

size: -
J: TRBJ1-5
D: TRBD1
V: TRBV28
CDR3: CASSPDPGQAFWPQHF
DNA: TGTGCCAGCAGTCCTGACCCGGGACAGGCTTTTTGGCCCCAGCATTTT

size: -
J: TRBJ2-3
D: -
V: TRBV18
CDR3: CASSSRPSSVDTQYF
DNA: TGTGCCAGCTCATCTCGGCCCTCTAGCGTCGATACGCAGTATTTT

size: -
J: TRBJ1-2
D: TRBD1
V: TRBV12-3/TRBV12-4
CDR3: CASSVSGTGGGYTF
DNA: TGTGCCAGCAGTGTATCCGGGACAGGAGGCGGCTACACCTTC

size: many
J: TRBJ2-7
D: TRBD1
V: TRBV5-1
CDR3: CASSSTGDEQYF
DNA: TGTGCCAGCAGTTCCACAGGGGACGAGCAGTACTTC

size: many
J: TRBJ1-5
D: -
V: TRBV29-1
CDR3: CSDEYSNQPQHF
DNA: TGCAGCGATGAGTATAGCAATCAGCCCCAGCATTTT

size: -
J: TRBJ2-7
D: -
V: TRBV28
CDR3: CASSSGTTYEQYF
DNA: TGTGCCAGCAGCAGCGGGACAACCTACGAGCAGTACTTC

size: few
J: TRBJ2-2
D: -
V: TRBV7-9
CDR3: CASSAIPRVPTPGELFF
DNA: TGTGCCAGCAGCGCAATACCCAGGGTACCCACTCCCGGGGAGCTGTTTTTT

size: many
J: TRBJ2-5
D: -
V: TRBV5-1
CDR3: CASRIRAQETQYF
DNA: TGCGCCAGCAGGATACGGGCTCAGGAGACCCAGTACTTC

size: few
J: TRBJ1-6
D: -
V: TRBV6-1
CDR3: CASSPRGGTGGNNSPLHF
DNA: TGTGCCAGCAGTCCGAGGGGTGGCACAGGCGGAAATAATTCACCCCTCCACTTT

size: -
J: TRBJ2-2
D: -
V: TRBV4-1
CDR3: CASSQDSTIGELFF
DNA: TGCGCCAGCAGCCAAGATTCGACAATCGGGGAGCTGTTTTTT

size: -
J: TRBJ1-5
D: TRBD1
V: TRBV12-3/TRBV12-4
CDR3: CASSRGQGSNQPQHF
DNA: TGTGCCAGCAGTAGGGGACAGGGTAGCAATCAGCCCCAGCATTTT

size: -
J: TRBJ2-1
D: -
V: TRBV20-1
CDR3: CSASLLNEQFF
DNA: TGCAGTGCTAGCCTACTCAATGAGCAGTTCTTC

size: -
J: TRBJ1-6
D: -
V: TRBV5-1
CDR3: CASSLDYSALGDSPLHF
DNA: TGCGCCAGCAGCTTGGACTACTCAGCGTTAGGGGATTCACCCCTCCACTTT

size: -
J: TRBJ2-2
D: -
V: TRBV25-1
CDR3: CASLLFRGPGELFF
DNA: TGTGCCAGCCTCCTCTTCAGGGGTCCCGGGGAGCTGTTTTTT

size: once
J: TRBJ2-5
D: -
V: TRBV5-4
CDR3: CASSLWGSQETQYF
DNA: TGTGCCAGCAGCTTGTGGGGATCTCAAGAGACCCAGTACTTC

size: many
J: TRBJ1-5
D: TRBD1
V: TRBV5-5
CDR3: CASSKGQGAGNQPQHF
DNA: TGTGCCAGCAGCAAGGGACAGGGGGCCGGCAATCAGCCCCAGCATTTT

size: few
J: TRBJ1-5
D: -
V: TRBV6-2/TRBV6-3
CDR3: CASSYVAGDQPQHF
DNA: TGTGCCAGCAGTTACGTGGCAGGGGATCAGCCCCAGCATTTT

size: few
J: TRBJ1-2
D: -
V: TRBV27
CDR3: CASKKQGPYYGYTF
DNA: TGTGCCAGCAAAAAACAGGGACCTTACTATGGCTACACCTTC

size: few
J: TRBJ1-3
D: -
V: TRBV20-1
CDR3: CSARDRTSGNTIYF
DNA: TGCAGTGCTAGAGATCGGACTTCTGGAAACACCATATATTTT

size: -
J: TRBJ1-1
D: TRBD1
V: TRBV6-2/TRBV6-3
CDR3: CASSPPGRGLTEAFF
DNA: TGTGCCAGCAGCCCCCCGGGCAGGGGGCTTACTGAAGCTTTCTTT

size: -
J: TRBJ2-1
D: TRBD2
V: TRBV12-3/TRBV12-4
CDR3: CASSPGLNNEQFF
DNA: TGTGCCAGCAGTCCGGGACTAAACAATGAGCAGTTCTTC

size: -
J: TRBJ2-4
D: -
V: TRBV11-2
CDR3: CASSQKINAKNIQYF
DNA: TGTGCCAGCAGCCAAAAGATAAATGCCAAAAACATTCAGTACTTC

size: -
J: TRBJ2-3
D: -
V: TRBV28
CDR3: CASKCCVSNLTDTQYF
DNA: TGTGCCAGCAAGTGTTGTGTTTCAAATCTAACAGATACGCAGTATTTT